The next 16 T cell receptor beta chains were all read from a single sample in a study of cytomegalovirus exposure and HLA in healthy donors. The PCR ran on 60 Vbeta and 13 Jbeta primers. TCRdb keeps only in-frame clones here, not all; method: immunoSEQ multiplex PCR. The top ten clones hold more than 2.5% of a sample with 72,000 or so clones, roughly 68% of them seen once. Material: PBMCs. The receptor set was obtained from a woman aged 45-59 years in good health and CMV-seronegative.

V gene TRBV7-9 combines with J gene TRBJ1-4, with a tentative D call TRBD1 (6 bases). The CDR3 is 15 amino acids. Germline V lookup: CDR1 SEHNR, CDR2 FQNEAQ (reference sequence). The germline V and J ends were trimmed by 4 bases and 8 bases, with 17 bases remaining between them. CDR3 DNA: TGTGCCAGCAGCTCCACGACAGGCCGAGGAGAAAAACTGTTTTTT. Translated: CASSSTTGRGEKLFF.

The chain is built from TRBV10-3 and TRBJ1-1; D is uncertain. Germline-derived CDR1 and CDR2 are ENHRY and SYGVKD. V dropped 0 bases and J dropped 6 bases, with 8 bases sitting between them. The CDR3 is 13 residues long. The CDR3 reads CAISESGSAEAFF. DNA for the CDR3: TGTGCCATCAGTGAGTCCGGGAGCGCTGAAGCTTTCTTT.

The chain recombines TRBV5-6 with TRBJ2-1, with unresolved D. The germline V gene has CDR1 SGHDT and CDR2 YYEEEE. Between the trimmed V and J ends, which lost 2 bases and 6 bases, there was a span of 6 bases. This CDR3 contains 12 residues. Written as DNA, the CDR3 is TGTGCCAGCAGCTTTAGCCGCAATGAGCAGTTCTTC. Translated: CASSFSRNEQFF.

The chain couples TRBV28 to TRBJ1-2, with 7 bases aligning to TRBD1. The length of the CDR3 is 16 residues. The trim removed 1 base at V and 5 bases at J, leaving 10 bases unmatched. Looked up from germline, CDR1 is MDHEN and CDR2 is SYDVKM. DNA for the CDR3: TGTGCCAGCAGTTTATTTGGGACCGCAGGGGGTTATGGCTACACCTTC. This codes for CASSLFGTAGGYGYTF.

This chain joins TRBV20-1 and TRBJ1-1, with 7 bases aligning to TRBD1. There are 11 residues in the CDR3. From germline, CDR1 is DFQATT and CDR2 SNEGSKA (reference sequence). J lost 11 bases, V lost 6 bases, and 9 bases had no gene match. CDR3 amino acids: CSADDRVGAFF. The CDR3 DNA reads TGCAGTGCAGATGACAGGGTCGGGGCTTTCTTT.

V gene TRBV7-2 combines with J gene TRBJ2-1; 14 nucleotides match TRBD2. Germline-derived CDR1 and CDR2 are SGHTA and FQGNSA. The CDR3 length is 15 residues. Trimming took 5 bases from V and 8 from J; bases not matched to a gene: 5. The CDR3 DNA is TGTGCCAGCAGCCGACTAGCGGGAGGGCGAGATGAGCAGTTCTTC. Translated, it gives CASSRLAGGRDEQFF.

CDR3 nucleotide sequence: TGTGCCAGCAGCTCGCAGGGGTTCGACGTCGACAATGAGCAGTTCTTC. Amino acids: CASSSQGFDVDNEQFF. The chain joins TRBV9 to TRBJ2-1, with D maybe TRBD1 (6 bases). CDR3 length: 16 amino acids. Germline V lookup: CDR1 SGDLS, CDR2 YYNGEE. V lost 4 bases and J 5 bases, leaving 19 bases between the germline ends.

The CDR3 sequence is CASSSHGTSGNYEQYF. DNA of the CDR3: TGTGCCAGCAGTTCCCACGGGACTAGCGGGAACTACGAGCAGTACTTC. The rearrangement uses TRBV6-5 and TRBJ2-5, with TRBD2 matching over 13 bases. The DNA end is more similar to TRBJ2-7, so the J call may be wrong. This CDR3 has 16 amino acids. Germline V gives CDR1 MNHEY, CDR2 SVGAGI.

This clone was counted a single time. The chain carries TRBV28 and TRBJ1-5, with 9 bases fitting TRBD1. Germline lookup yields CDR1 MDHEN and CDR2 SYDVKM. The junction had 4 bases not matched to a gene; V was cut back by 10 bases and J by 3 bases. The CDR3 has 13 amino acids. In DNA, the CDR3 is TGTGCCATCGGGACAGGGCTCAATCAGCCCCAGCATTTT. It codes for CAIGTGLNQPQHF.

This chain's CDR3 is CASSQDPGPTDTQYF. DNA of the CDR3: TGCGCCAGCAGCCAAGATCCAGGCCCCACAGATACGCAGTATTTT. J is TRBJ2-3 and V is TRBV4-3; D remains unclear. Germline V gene data show CDR1 as LGHNA and CDR2 as YSLEER. The V and J ends lost 0 bases and 2 bases respectively, with 9 bases between them. The length of the CDR3 is 15 residues.

This clone was counted a single time. The V gene is TRBV6-5, the J gene TRBJ1-5, with TRBD1 identical over 8 bases. Germline V CDR1 and CDR2: MNHEY, SVGAGI. The CDR3 sequence is 16 residues long. V lost 4 bases to trimming and J lost 2 bases; unmatched junction nucleotides: 7. The CDR3: CASSFSQGVGNQPQHF. Here the CDR3 DNA reads TGTGCCAGCAGTTTCTCACAGGGGGTCGGCAATCAGCCCCAGCATTTT.

The J gene is TRBJ2-7, the V gene TRBV2; 11 nucleotides agree with TRBD2. Germline lookup yields CDR1 SNHLY and CDR2 FYNNEI. V was pared by 1 base and J by 3 bases, with 8 bases of the junction left unmatched. The CDR3 is made up of 17 amino acids. The CDR3 region has the DNA TGTGCCAGCAGTGAAGACCTCACTAGCGGGAGTTTCTACGAGCAGTACTTC. Translated, it gives CASSEDLTSGSFYEQYF.

V and J are TRBV5-6 and TRBJ2-5; D perhaps matches TRBD1 (6 bases). Per germline, CDR1 SGHDT and CDR2 YYEEEE. This CDR3 comprises 14 residues. V was cut by 3 bases and J by 0 bases, with 9 bases left in between. The chain's CDR3 is CASSSGTYQETQYF. The CDR3 region has the DNA TGTGCCAGCAGCTCCGGGACATACCAAGAGACCCAGTACTTC.

This chain links TRBV12-5 with TRBJ2-3; 7 bases match TRBD2. Germline CDR1 LGHNT, CDR2 FRNRAP. CDR3 length: 14 residues. The trim removed 7 bases at V and 3 bases at J, leaving 7 bases unmatched. The CDR3 nucleotides read TGTGCTAGTGTGAGAGGCGGGAGTACAGATACGCAGTATTTT. It codes for CASVRGGSTDTQYF. Looking up the rest from reference TRBV12-5 and TRBJ2-3 gives the full variable domain: DARVTQTPRHKVTEMGQEVTMRCQPILGHNTVFWYRQTMMQGLELLAYFRNRAPLDDSGMPKDRFSAEMPDATLATLKIQPSEPRDSAVYFCASVRGGSTDTQYFGPGTRLTVL.

The chain has TRBV21-1 and TRBJ2-7; no check of the table's D call, TRBD1, against the DNA was made. TRBV21-1 is classified as a pseudogene. The CDR3 runs 15 residues. The CDR3 DNA reads TGTGCCAGCAGCAGCGTGGGGACAGGGAAGGGCGAGCAGTACTTC. Its protein is CASSSVGTGKGEQYF.

This clone was observed a handful of times. V gene TRBV9 combines with J gene TRBJ2-2; a possible D gene is TRBD1 (8 bases). CDR3 size: 17 residues. The V gene lost 3 bases and the J gene lost 4 bases, with 19 bases spanning the gap. Germline V gene lookup returns CDR1 SGDLS and CDR2 YYNGEE. The CDR3 DNA sequence: TGTGCCAGCAGCGAGACCCCAGGGGGCGGGGGCACCGGGGAGCTGTTTTTT. Translating it yields CASSETPGGGGTGELFF. Supplemented by reference TRBV9 and TRBJ2-2, the full variable domain reads DSGVTQTPKHLITATGQRVTLRCSPRSGDLSVYWYQQSLDQGLQFLIQYYNGEERAKGNILERFSAQQFPDLHSELNLSSLELGDSALYFCASSETPGGGGTGELFFGEGSRLTVL.